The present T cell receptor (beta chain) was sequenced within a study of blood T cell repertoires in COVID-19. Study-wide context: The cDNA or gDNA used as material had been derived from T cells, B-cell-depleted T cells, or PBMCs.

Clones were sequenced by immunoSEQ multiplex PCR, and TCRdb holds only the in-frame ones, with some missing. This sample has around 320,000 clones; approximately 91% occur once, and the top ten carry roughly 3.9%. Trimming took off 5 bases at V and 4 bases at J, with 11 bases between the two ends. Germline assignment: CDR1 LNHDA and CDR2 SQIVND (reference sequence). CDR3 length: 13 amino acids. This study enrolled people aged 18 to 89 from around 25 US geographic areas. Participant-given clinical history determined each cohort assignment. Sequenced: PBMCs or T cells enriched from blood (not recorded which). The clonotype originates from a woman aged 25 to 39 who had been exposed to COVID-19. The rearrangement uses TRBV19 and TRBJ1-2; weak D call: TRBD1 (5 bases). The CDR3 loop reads CASSLRDSYGYTF. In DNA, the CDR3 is TGTGCCAGTAGTTTACGGGACTCCTATGGCTACACCTTC.